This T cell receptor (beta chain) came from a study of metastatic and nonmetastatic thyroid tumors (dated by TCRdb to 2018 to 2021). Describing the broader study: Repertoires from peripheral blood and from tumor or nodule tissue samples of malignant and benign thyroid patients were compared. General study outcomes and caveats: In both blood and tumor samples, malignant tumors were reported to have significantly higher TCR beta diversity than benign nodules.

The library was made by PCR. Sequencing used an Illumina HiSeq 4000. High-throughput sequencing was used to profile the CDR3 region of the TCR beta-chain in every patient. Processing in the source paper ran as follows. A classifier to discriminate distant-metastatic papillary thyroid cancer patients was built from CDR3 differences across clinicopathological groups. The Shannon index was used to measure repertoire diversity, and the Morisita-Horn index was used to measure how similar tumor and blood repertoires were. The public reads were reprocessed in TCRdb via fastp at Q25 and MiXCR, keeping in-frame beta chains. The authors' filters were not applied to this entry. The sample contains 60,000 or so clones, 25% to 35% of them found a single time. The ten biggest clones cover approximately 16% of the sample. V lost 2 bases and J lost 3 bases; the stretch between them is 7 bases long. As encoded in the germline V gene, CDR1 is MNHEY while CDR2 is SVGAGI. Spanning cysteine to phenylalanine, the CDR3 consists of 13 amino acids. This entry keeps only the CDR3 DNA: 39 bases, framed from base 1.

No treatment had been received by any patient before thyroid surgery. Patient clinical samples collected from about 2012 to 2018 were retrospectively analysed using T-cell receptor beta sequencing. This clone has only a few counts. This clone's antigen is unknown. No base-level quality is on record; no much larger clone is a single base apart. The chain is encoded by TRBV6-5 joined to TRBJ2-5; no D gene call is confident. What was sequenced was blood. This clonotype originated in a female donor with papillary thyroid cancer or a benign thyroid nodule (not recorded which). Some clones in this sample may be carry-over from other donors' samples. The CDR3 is CASSYRTEETQYF. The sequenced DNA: TGTGCCAGCAGTTACCGAACAGAAGAGACCCAGTACTTC.